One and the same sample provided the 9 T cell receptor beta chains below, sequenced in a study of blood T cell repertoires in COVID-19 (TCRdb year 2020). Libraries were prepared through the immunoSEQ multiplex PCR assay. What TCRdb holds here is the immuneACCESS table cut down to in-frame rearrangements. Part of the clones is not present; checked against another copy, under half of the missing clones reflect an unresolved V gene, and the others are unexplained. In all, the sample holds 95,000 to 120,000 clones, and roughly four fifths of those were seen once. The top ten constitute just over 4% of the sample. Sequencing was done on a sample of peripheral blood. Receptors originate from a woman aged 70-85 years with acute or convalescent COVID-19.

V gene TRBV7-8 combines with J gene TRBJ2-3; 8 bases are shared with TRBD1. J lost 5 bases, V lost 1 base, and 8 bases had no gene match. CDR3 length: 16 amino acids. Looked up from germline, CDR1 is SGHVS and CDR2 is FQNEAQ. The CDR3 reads CASSLGTGYQGDTQYF. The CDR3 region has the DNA TGTGCCAGCAGCTTAGGGACAGGGTATCAGGGAGATACGCAGTATTTT.

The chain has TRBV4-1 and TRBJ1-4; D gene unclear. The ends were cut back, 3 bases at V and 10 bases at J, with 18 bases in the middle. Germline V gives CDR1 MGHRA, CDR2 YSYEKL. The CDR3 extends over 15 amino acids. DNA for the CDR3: TGCGCCAGCAGCCAGGGCCGGGCCCCGAGCGGAAAACTGTTTTTT. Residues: CASSQGRAPSGKLFF.

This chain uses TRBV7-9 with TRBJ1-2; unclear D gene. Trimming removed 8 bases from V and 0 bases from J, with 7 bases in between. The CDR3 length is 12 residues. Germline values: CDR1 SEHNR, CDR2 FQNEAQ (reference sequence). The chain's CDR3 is CASGTANYGYTF. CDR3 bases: TGTGCCAGCGGCACAGCTAACTATGGCTACACCTTC.

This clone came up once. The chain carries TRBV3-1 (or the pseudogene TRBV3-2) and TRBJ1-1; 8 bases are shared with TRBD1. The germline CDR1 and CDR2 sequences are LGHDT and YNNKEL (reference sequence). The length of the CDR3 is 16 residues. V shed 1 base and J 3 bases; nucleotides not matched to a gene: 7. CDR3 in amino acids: CASSQASADRDTEAFF. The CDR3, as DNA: TGTGCCAGCAGCCAAGCCTCTGCGGACAGGGACACTGAAGCTTTCTTT.

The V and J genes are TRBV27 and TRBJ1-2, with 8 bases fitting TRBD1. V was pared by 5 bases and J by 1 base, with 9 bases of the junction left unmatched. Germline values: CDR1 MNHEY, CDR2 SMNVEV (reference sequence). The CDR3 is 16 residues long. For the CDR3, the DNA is TGTGCCAGCAGTCCATTCGGACAGGGCTTTAACTATGGCTACACCTTC. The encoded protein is CASSPFGQGFNYGYTF.

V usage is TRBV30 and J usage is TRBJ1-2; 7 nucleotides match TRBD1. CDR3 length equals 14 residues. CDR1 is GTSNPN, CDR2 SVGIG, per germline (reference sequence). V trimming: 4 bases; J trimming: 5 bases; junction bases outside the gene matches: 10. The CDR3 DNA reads TGTGCCTGGAATAGGGGACAGAGACCTTATGGCTACACCTTC. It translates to CAWNRGQRPYGYTF.

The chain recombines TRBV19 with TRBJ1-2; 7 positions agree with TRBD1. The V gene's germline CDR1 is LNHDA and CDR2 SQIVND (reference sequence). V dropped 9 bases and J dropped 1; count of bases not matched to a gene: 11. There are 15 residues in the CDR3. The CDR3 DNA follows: TGTGCCAGCCTAGAAACCGACAGGGTTAACTATGGCTACACCTTC. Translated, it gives CASLETDRVNYGYTF.

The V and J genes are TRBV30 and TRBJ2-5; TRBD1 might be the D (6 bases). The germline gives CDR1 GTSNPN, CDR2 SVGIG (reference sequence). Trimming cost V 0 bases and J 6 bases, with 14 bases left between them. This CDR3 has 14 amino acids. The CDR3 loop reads CAWSVTAGTKTQYF. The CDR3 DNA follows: TGTGCCTGGAGTGTAACCGCAGGGACAAAGACCCAGTACTTC.

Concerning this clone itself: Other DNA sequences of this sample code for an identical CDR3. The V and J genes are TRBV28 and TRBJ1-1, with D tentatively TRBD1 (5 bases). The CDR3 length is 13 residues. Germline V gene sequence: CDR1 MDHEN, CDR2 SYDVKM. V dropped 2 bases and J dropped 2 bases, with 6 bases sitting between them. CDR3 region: CASSLRGNTEAFF. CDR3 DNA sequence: TGTGCCAGCAGTTTAAGGGGAAACACTGAAGCTTTCTTT.